The entry that follows covers one T cell receptor (beta chain) sequence. Its antigen is currently unknown. DNA at 200 ng, tens of thousands of T cell genomes, went into sorted-subset replicate PCRs. Only in-frame clones appear in the TCRdb table, and some are missing; sequencing was by immunoSEQ multiplex PCR. The sample yields 2.5 million or so clones, 85% to 95% seen once. This sample is drawn from a study of shared clonotypes between healthy human individuals. Study-wide findings and caveats: Rarefaction gave evidence that sorted-subset sequencing remained incomplete despite large depth. Generally, naive subsets (rather than memory subsets) showed larger estimated richness.

Germline V gene data show CDR1 as SGHRS and CDR2 as YFSETQ. The V and J ends lost 4 bases and 2 bases, in that order; junction bases with no gene match: 8. This CDR3 is 15 amino acids long. The origin of this receptor is a man in his late teens or twenties in good health. Sample: naive CD4+ T cells sorted from blood. Indicated subset: CD45RA+ positively selected. The chain combines TRBV5-1 with TRBJ2-5, with 7 bases matching TRBD1. The CDR3, as DNA: TGCGCCAGCAGCCAACAGGGGTCGGGGCAAGAGACCCAGTACTTC. Its protein product is CASSQQGSGQETQYF.